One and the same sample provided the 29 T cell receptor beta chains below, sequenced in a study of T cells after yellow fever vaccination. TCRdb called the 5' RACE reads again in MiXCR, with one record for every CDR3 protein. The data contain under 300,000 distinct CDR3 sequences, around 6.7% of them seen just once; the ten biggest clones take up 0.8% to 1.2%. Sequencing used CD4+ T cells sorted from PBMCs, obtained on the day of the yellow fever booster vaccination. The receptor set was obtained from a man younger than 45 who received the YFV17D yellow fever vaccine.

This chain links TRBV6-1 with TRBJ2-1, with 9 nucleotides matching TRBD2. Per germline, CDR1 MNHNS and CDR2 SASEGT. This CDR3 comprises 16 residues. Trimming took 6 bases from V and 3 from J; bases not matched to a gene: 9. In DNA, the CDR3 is TGTGCCAGCAGCCGGTTAGCGGGAGCGGACTACAATGAGCAGTTCTTC. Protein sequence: CASSRLAGADYNEQFF.

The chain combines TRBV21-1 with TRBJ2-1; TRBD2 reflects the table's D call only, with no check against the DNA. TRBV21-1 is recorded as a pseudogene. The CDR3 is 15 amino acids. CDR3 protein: CASNLGSGRDNEQFF. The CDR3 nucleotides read TGTGCCAGCAACCTGGGGAGCGGGAGAGACAATGAGCAGTTCTTC.

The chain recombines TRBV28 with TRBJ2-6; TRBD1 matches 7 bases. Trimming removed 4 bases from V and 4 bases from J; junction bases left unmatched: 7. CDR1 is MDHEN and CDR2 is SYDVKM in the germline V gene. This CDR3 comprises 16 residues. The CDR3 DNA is TGTGCCAGCAGTTCGGCAGGGGGTGGGGGGGCCAACGTCCTGACTTTC. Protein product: CASSSAGGGGANVLTF. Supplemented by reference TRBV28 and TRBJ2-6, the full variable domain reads DVKVTQSSRYLVKRTGEKVFLECVQDMDHENMFWYRQDPGLGLRLIYFSYDVKMKEKGDIPEGYSVSREKKERFSLILESASTNQTSMYLCASSSAGGGGANVLTFGAGSRLTVL.

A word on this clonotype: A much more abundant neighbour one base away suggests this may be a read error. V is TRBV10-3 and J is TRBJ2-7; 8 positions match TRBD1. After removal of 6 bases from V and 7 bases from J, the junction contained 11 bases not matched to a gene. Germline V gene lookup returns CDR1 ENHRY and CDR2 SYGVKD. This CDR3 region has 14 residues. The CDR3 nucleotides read TGTGCCATCAGCCCGGGACAGGCGGCCGGGGAGCAGTACTTC. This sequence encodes CAISPGQAAGEQYF.

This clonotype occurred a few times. The CDR3 protein is CASSRTSGNYKDTQYF. The CDR3 nucleotides are TGTGCCAGCAGCCGGACTAGCGGGAACTATAAGGATACGCAGTATTTT. This sequence joins TRBV27 and TRBJ2-3; TRBD2 agrees at 12 bases. Trimming at V came to 6 bases and at J to 6 bases, leaving 10 bases not matched to a gene. CDR1 MNHEY and CDR2 SMNVEV come from the germline V gene (reference sequence). The CDR3 consists of 16 residues.

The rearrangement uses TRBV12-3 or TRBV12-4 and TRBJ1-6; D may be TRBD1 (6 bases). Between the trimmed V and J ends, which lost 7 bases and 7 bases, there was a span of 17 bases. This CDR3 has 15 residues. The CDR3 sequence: CASTLLGARNSPLHF. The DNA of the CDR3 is TGTGCCAGCACCCTGTTGGGGGCAAGGAATTCACCCCTCCACTTT.

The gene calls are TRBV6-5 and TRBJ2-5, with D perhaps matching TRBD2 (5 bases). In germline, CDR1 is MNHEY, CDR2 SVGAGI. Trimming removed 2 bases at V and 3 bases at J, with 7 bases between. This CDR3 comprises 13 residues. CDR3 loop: CASSYRAEETQYF. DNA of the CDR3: TGTGCCAGCAGTTACCGAGCGGAAGAGACCCAGTACTTC.

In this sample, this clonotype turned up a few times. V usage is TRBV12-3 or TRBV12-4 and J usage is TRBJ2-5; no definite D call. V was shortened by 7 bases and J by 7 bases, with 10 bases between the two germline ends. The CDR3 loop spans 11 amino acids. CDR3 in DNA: TGTGCCAGCACCAAATTGGGGACCCAGTACTTC. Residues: CASTKLGTQYF.

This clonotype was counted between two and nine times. The CDR3 DNA reads TGTGCCACCAGTGATGACGACAGGGGCCAGGGCACTGAAGCTTTCTTT. This translates into CATSDDDRGQGTEAFF. The V call is TRBV24-1, the J call TRBJ1-1; 8 nucleotides agree with TRBD1. With V trimmed by 3 bases and J by 4 bases, 9 bases remained unmatched. Germline assignment: CDR1 KGHDR and CDR2 SFDVKD. The CDR3 consists of 16 residues.

The CDR3 region is CASGVGLNYNEQFF. In DNA form, the CDR3 reads TGTGCCAGCGGGGTGGGACTAAACTACAATGAGCAGTTCTTC. The V call is TRBV11-2, the J call TRBJ2-1, with 7 bases that match TRBD2. This CDR3 contains 14 residues. V shed 8 bases, J shed 3 bases, and the junction held 7 bases outside the gene matches. CDR1 is SGHAT and CDR2 is FQNNGV in the germline V gene. The complete variable domain, with remaining parts taken from reference TRBV11-2 and TRBJ2-1, reads EAGVAQSPRYKIIEKRQSVAFWCNPISGHATLYWYQQILGQGPKLLIQFQNNGVVDDSQLPKDRFSAERLKGVDSTLKIQPAKLEDSAVYLCASGVGLNYNEQFFGPGTRLTVL.

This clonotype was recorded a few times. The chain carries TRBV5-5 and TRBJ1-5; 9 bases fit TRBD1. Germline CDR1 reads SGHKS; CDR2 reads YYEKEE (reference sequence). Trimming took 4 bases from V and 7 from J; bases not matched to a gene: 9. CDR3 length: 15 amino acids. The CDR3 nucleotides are TGTGCCAGCAGCGATACCGGGACAGGGATCCAGCCCCAGCATTTT. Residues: CASSDTGTGIQPQHF.

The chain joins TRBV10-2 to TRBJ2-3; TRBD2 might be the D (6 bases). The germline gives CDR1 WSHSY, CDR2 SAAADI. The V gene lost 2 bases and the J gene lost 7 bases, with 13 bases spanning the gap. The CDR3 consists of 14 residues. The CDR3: CASSEGGSGNTQYF. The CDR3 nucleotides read TGCGCCAGCAGTGAGGGAGGGTCCGGAAATACGCAGTATTTT.

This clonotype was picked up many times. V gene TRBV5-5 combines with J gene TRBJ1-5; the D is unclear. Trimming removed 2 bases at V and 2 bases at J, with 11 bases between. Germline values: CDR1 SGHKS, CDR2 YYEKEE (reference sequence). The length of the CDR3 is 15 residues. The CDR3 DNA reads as TGTGCCAGCAGCTTCGAAGGTCAGGGCAATCAGCCCCAGCATTTT. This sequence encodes CASSFEGQGNQPQHF.

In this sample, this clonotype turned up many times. The DNA of the CDR3 is TGTGCCAGCAGCTCCGGGGGGACACTCGCTCTCTACGAGCAGTACTTC. Amino acid sequence: CASSSGGTLALYEQYF. The genes are TRBV7-9 and TRBJ2-7; D possibly corresponds to TRBD2 (7 bases). The germline CDR1 and CDR2 sequences are SEHNR and FQNEAQ (reference sequence). The length of the CDR3 is 16 residues. Between the trimmed V and J ends, which lost 4 bases and 3 bases, there was a span of 19 bases.

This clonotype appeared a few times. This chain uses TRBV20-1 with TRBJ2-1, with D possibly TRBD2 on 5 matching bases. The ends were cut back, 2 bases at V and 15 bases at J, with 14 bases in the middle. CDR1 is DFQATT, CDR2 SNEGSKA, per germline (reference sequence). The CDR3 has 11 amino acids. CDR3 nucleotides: TGCAGTGCTAGATCTTACGACTATTGGTTCTTC. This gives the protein CSARSYDYWFF.

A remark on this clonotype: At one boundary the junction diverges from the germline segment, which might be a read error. CDR3 nucleotide sequence: TGTGCCAGCAGCACCCGGACAGGGGGCTCCGACGAGCAGTACTTC. This translates into CASSTRTGGSDEQYF. The chain couples TRBV7-9 to TRBJ2-7; TRBD1 aligns across 11 bases. The length of the CDR3 is 15 residues. Germline V lookup: CDR1 SEHNR, CDR2 FQNEAQ (reference sequence).

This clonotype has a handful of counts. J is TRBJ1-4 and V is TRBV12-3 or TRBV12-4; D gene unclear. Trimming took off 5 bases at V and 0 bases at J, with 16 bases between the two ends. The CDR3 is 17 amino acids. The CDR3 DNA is TGTGCCAGCAGTGGCGCCGGAGTGTATGCAACTAATGAAAAACTGTTTTTT. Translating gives CASSGAGVYATNEKLFF.

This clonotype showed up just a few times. CDR3 loop: CASRKAASNEKLFF. The CDR3 region has the DNA TGTGCCAGCAGAAAAGCAGCCAGTAATGAAAAACTGTTTTTT. This sequence joins TRBV7-2 and TRBJ1-4, with no clear D. Looked up from germline, CDR1 is SGHTA and CDR2 is FQGNSA. The CDR3 runs to 14 residues. The V end lost 6 bases, the J end lost 4 bases, and 12 bases lay between the germline ends.

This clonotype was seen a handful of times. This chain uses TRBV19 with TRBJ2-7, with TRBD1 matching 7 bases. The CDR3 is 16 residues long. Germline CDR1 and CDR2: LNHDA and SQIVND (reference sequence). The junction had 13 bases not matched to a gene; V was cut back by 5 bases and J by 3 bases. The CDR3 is CASSDRQGRYNYEQYF. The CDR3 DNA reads TGTGCCAGTAGTGACCGACAGGGAAGATATAACTACGAGCAGTACTTC.

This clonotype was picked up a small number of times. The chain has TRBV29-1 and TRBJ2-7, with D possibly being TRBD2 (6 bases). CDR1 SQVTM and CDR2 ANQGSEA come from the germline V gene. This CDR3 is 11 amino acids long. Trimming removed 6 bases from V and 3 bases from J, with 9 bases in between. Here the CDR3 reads CSVADYYEQYF. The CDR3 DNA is TGCAGCGTCGCGGACTACTACGAGCAGTACTTC.

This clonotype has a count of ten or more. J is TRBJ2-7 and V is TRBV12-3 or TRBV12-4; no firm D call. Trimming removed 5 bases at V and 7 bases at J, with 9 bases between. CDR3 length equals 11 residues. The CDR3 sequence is CASSRSGEQYF. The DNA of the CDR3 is TGTGCCAGCAGTCGGAGTGGGGAGCAGTACTTC.

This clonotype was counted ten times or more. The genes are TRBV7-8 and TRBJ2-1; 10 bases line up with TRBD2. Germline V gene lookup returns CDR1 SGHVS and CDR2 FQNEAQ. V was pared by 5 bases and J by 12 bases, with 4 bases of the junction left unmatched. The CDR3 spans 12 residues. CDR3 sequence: CASSVLAGGQFF. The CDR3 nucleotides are TGTGCCAGCAGCGTATTAGCGGGAGGGCAGTTCTTC.

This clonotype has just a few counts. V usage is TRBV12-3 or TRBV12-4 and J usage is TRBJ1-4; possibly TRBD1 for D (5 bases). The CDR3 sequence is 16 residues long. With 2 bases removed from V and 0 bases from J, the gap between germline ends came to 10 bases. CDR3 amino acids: CASSLWQTATNEKLFF. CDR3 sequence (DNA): TGTGCCAGCAGTTTATGGCAGACAGCAACTAATGAAAAACTGTTTTTT.

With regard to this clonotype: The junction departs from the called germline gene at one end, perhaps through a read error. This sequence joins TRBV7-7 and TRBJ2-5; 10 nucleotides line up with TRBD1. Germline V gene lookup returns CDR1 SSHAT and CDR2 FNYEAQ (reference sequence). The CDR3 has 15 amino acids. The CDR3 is CASSTGQGGGETQYF. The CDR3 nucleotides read TGTGCTAGCAGCACAGGACAGGGGGGCGGAGAGACCCAGTACTTC.

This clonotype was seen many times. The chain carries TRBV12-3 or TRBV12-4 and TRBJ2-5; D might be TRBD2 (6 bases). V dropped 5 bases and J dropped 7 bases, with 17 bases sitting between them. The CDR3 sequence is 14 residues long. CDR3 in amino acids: CASSRGLLRGTQYF. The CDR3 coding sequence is TGTGCCAGCAGTAGGGGACTCCTGAGGGGGACCCAGTACTTC.

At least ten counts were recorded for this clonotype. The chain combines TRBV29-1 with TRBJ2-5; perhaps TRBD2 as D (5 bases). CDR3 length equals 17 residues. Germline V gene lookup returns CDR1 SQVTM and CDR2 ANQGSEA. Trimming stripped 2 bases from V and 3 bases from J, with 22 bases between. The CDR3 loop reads CSVESPLTDWREETQYF. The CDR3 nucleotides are TGCAGCGTTGAAAGTCCCCTGACGGATTGGCGGGAAGAGACCCAGTACTTC.

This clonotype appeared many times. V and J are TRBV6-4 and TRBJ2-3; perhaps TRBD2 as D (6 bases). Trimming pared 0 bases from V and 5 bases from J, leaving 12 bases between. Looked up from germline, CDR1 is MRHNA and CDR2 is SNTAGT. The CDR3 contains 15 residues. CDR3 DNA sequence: TGTGCCAGCAGTGACTCGGGCCTAGCGATAGATACGCAGTATTTT. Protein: CASSDSGLAIDTQYF.

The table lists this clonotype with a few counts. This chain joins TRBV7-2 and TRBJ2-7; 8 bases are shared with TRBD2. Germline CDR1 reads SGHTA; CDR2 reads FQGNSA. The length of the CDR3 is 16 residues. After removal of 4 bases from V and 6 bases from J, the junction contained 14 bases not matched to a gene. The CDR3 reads CASSSQGSGVVGEQYF. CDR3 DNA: TGTGCCAGCAGCTCTCAGGGTAGCGGGGTAGTAGGCGAGCAGTACTTC.

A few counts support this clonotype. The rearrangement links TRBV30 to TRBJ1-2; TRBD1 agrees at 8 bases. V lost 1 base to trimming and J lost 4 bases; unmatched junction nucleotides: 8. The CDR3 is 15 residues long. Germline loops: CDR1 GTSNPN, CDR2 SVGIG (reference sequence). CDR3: CAWSASLGTGYGYTF. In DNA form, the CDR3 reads TGTGCCTGGAGTGCTAGTTTAGGGACAGGCTATGGCTACACCTTC. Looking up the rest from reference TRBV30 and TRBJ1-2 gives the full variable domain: SQTIHQWPATLVQPVGSPLSLECTVEGTSNPNLYWYRQAAGRGLQLLFYSVGIGQISSEVPQNLSASRPQDRQFILSSKKLLLSDSGFYLCAWSASLGTGYGYTFGSGTRLTVV.